This T cell receptor (beta chain) derives from a study of beta chain features in type 1 diabetes. As for the study in general: Age, gender and cell yields were alike across patients and healthy donors.

The entirety of the isolated RNA underwent reverse transcription, so expressed TCRB transcripts were sequenced. For naive, central memory and regulatory T cell samples, reads averaged around 3.8 million. Using immunoSEQ multiplex PCR, the repertoire was profiled, and TCRdb retains in-frame clones only, with some absent. Of 860,000 or so clones listed, around a sixth were seen once; the top ten hold 0.023%. This CDR3 comprises 13 residues. J was trimmed by 7 bases and V by 5 bases; bases with no gene match: 5. The germline V gene has CDR1 KGHSH and CDR2 LQKENI. This clone turned up a few times. Its specificity is unknown. Notes on the study in general: All four CD4+ subsets from Type 1 diabetes patients carried moderately but significantly shorter TCRB CDR3s.

Via CD45RO/CCR7/CD25/CD127/CD95/CD27, cells of the CD4+ naive, central memory, regulatory and stem cell-like memory subsets were sorted. The sequencing sample was made of naive CD4+ T cells from blood. The V gene is TRBV18, the J gene TRBJ1-5, with 7 bases matching TRBD1. This receptor was identified in a woman under 30 in good health. CDR3: CASSEGAGQPQHF. DNA of the CDR3: TGTGCCAGCTCAGAGGGGGCAGGACAGCCCCAGCATTTT.